This T cell receptor (beta chain) was found in a study of blood T cells in healthy people across ages. The CDR3 spans 15 residues. V shed 6 bases, J shed 4 bases, and the junction held 11 bases outside the gene matches. Collection of approximately 9.3 milliliters of peripheral blood was performed for each donor. Each sample used at least 6.5 million PBMCs. For the second PCR, which ran for 7 to 11 cycles, a sample-barcoded 5' primer and a J-beta primer mix were used. TCRdb fed the 5' RACE reads into MiXCR, producing one record per CDR3 protein. In the table there are some 1.4 million distinct CDR3 sequences, around 42% of which are singletons.

This clonotype was obtained from a woman under 30 in good health. This chain connects TRBV12-3 or TRBV12-4 to TRBJ2-7; the match to TRBD1 covers 8 bases. Sequenced input: blood. The CDR3 is CASSRTLGQGYEQYF. The CDR3 coding sequence is TGTGCCAGCAGCAGAACACTCGGACAGGGTTACGAGCAGTACTTC.